The following is a TCR beta chain sequence with its context. No cognate antigen has been identified for it. No clone much larger than this one lies a single base away; base qualities are absent. Inclusive of the bounding cysteine and phenylalanine, the CDR3 is 15 residues long. Solely the CDR3 DNA is kept, with 45 bases framed from the first base. CDR1 and CDR2, per the germline V gene, are SGHAT and FQNNGV. V drops 4 bases and J drops 2 bases, leaving 15 bases in between. This sample is drawn from a study of T cell responses to AZD1222 COVID-19 vaccine (dated by TCRdb to 2020 to 2022). Study-level background: TCR sequencing was performed for roughly 240 trial participants, of whom around 210 were given two doses of AZD1222 and around 26 were given two doses of MenACWY control vaccine. Trial participants were enrolled by age into 18-55, 56-69 and 70-plus year subgroups, with roughly 150, 30 and 60 TCR-sequenced participants respectively.

The CDR3 regions of human TCRbeta chains were subjected to immunosequencing. Per the source publication's procedure: Repertoire TCRs were matched against a reference library of SARS-CoV-2-specific TCRs generated with the MIRA antigen-specificity platform. Breadth was defined as the fraction of unique TCRs that were SARS-CoV-2-associated, and depth was defined as the fraction of total T cells that were SARS-CoV-2-associated. Using the MIRA data, each spike-specific TCR was assigned both to the spike region to which the TCR was reactive and to a CD4 or CD8 class. Log10-transformed breadth and depth values were compared by one-way ANOVA with Sidak's multiple comparisons tests. TCRdb re-hosts the immuneACCESS table, in-frame sequences only. Its copies lack some clones; in the studies checked, an unresolved V gene accounts for under half of them, and the cause for the rest is not known. V, J and clone size were drawn from that table, and D and trimming were deduced from the DNA. Present in this sample are around 150,000 clones, 70% to 90% of which were seen just once. Under 3.5% of the sample goes to the ten largest clones.

What this sample's time point label stands for: baseline before first vaccination. What this sample's treatment or condition label stands for: meningococcal conjugate vaccine given as trial control. Vaccinee samples came from UK trials COV001 and COV002, including a single-blind randomized controlled phase 2/3 trial of AZD1222 (ChAdOx1 nCoV-19) in healthy adults. For TCRbeta chain sequencing, PBMC samples from trial participants were taken at day 0 and at day 28 after the second dose. The paper's findings and limits, for the study overall: CD4 TCRs associated with the vaccine covered the entire spike protein, and the dominant responses were in regions 160-218 and 743-854. A significant rise in spike-specific TCR breadth and depth was observed after two AZD1222 doses relative to day 0 and relative to MenACWY recipients. Conclusions about previously exposed vaccinees are limited, since just a handful of AZD1222 recipients were seropositive for SARS-CoV-2 at baseline. Epitopes outside the regions mutated in the B.1.351 and B.1.1.7 variants were reportedly recognized by nearly half of the unique spike-specific TCRs. Because no day 14 peak-response samples were available, the repertoires could be characterized only after the peak T cell response. Most participants were white British and females outnumbered males, and the authors suggested that clonal diversity may have been underestimated. In the small 56-69-year group, the increase in depth fell short of significance, most likely because of low power.

The sequenced sample was peripheral blood, obtained on day 0 of MenACWY control vaccination. This sequence originates from an adult in good health. This receptor chain uses TRBV11-2 and TRBJ2-7, with the identity of the D gene unclear. The CDR3 region reads CASSSGVSPAYEQYF. The DNA is as follows: TGTGCCAGCAGCTCCGGAGTTAGCCCCGCCTACGAGCAGTACTTC.